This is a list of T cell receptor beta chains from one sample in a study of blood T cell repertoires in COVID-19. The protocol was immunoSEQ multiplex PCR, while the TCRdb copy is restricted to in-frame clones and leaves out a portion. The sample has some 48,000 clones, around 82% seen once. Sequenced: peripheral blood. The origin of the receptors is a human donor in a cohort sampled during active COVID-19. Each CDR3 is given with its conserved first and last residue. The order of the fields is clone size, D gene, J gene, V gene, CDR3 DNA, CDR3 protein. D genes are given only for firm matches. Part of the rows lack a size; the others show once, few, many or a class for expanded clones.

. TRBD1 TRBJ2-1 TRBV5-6 TGTGCCAGCAGTCGTCTCGCCGTGGACAGGGTTCAGCAGTTCTTC CASSRLAVDRVQQFF
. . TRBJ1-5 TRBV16 TGTGCCAGCAGCCATCAAGAGAATCAGCCCCAGCATTTT CASSHQENQPQHF
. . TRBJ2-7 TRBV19 TGTGCCAGTAGCGGACTATCCTACGAGCAGTACTTC CASSGLSYEQYF
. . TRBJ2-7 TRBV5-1 TGCGCCAGGGGCTGGCAGGGTCCCCACGAGCAGTACTTC CARGWQGPHEQYF
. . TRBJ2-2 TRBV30 TGTGCCTGGAACAGGGCGAACACCGGGGAGCTGTTTTTT CAWNRANTGELFF
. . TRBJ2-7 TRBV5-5 TGTGCCAGCACCTCGAGCTACGAGCAGTACTTC CASTSSYEQYF
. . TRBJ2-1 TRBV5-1 TGCGCCAGCAGCGCGACAGTTAGCTCCTACAATGAGCAGTTCTTC CASSATVSSYNEQFF
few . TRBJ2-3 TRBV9 TGTGCCAGCAGCGTAGAGGTGGGACTCACGAACCAGGATACGCAGTATTTT CASSVEVGLTNQDTQYF
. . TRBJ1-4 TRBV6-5 TGTGCCAGCCTACAGGGATTGGGGGAAAAACTGTTTTTT CASLQGLGEKLFF
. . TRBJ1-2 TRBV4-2 TGTGCCAGCAGCCAAGTTCGATGGCACGCCACTAACTATGGCTACACCTTC CASSQVRWHATNYGYTF
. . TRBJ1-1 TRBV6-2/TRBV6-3 TGTGCCAGCAGTTTCGGCGGGTTCACTGAAGCTTTCTTT CASSFGGFTEAFF
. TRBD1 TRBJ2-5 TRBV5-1 TGCGCCAGCAGCCCCGCGTCCGACAGGGGTGAGACCCAGTACTTC CASSPASDRGETQYF
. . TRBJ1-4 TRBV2 TGTGCCAGCGGGACCCTACAGGGTGAAAAACTGTTTTTT CASGTLQGEKLFF
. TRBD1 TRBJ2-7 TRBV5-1 TGCGCCAGCAGACCCGGTGGGACAGGAACCTACGAGCAGTACTTC CASRPGGTGTYEQYF
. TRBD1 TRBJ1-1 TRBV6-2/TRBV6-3 TGTGCCAGCAGTCCCCCGGACAGGGACCCACGGTGGACTGAAGCTTTCTTT CASSPPDRDPRWTEAFF
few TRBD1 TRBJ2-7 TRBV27 TGTGCCAGCAGTCTAACAACGGGACAGTTCGAGCAGTACTTC CASSLTTGQFEQYF
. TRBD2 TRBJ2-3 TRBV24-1 TGTGCCACCAGTGACCCAATCCGGACTAGCGGGGCCCAGTATACGCAGTATTTT CATSDPIRTSGAQYTQYF
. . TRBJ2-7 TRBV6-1 TGTGCCAGCAGTGAAGCTTACTCCCGTAGACATAGCTCCTACGAGCAGTACTTC CASSEAYSRRHSSYEQYF
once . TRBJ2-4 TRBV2 TGTGCCAGCAGTGACCAGAAAAACATTCAGTACTTC CASSDQKNIQYF
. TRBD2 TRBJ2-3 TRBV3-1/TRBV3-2 TGTGCCAGCAGCCCATATGACGGGGGGGCGGACACAGATACGCAGTATTTT CASSPYDGGADTDTQYF
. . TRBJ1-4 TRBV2 TGTGCCAGCAAGAGGGATTCAGCAACTAATGAAAAACTGTTTTTT CASKRDSATNEKLFF
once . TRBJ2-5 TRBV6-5 TGTGCCAGCAGTTACTCTGCCGGGGGAAAGGGGACCCAGTACTTC CASSYSAGGKGTQYF
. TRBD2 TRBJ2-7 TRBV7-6 TGTGCCAGCAGCGAGAGCGGGGTTAGCTCCTACGAGCAGTACTTC CASSESGVSSYEQYF
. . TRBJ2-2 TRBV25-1 TGTGCCAGCAGTGGGGGGGTGACGAACACCGGGGAGCTGTTTTTT CASSGGVTNTGELFF
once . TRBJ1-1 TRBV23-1 TGCGCCAGCAGTCAAGGTAAGGGGACTGAAGCTTTCTTT CASSQGKGTEAFF
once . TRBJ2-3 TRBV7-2 TGTGCCAGCAGCGTGGGTAATTTAGCGGCAGATACGCAGTATTTT CASSVGNLAADTQYF
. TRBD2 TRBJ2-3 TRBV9 TGTGCCAGCAGCGTAGCTCGGAGCGGGGCAACCACAGATACGCAGTATTTT CASSVARSGATTDTQYF
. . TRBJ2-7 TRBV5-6 TGTGCCAGCAGCTTAGACAGGGAGCAGTACTTC CASSLDREQYF
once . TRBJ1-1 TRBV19 TGTGCCAGTAGTACTGCAGGGCTAAGGGGGACTGAAGCTTTCTTT CASSTAGLRGTEAFF
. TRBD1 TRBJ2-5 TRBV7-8 TGTGCCAGCAGCTCCTCGATCTCGACAGGGTCGGAGACCCAGTACTTC CASSSSISTGSETQYF
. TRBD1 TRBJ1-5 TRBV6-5 TGTGCCAGCAGGCCGGGACAGCACCATCAGCCCCAGCATTTT CASRPGQHHQPQHF
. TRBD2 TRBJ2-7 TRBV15 TGTGCCACCAGCAGAGGTAGCGGGGGGTTCATCGAGCAGTACTTC CATSRGSGGFIEQYF
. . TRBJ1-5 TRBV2 TGTGCCAGCACTCAATCGGGGGGAAATCAGCCCCAGCATTTT CASTQSGGNQPQHF
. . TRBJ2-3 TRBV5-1 TGCGCCAGCAGCCCGGGGGTGTCACGGGATACGCAGTATTTT CASSPGVSRDTQYF
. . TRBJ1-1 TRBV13 TGTGCCAGCAGCTTCGGCACTGAAGCTTTCTTT CASSFGTEAFF
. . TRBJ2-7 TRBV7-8 TGTGCCAGCAGCTTAGTTGGGGGGGCAAACTACGAGCAGTACTTC CASSLVGGANYEQYF
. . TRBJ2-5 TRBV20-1 TGCAGTGCTAATGAGAGGTTCCAAGAGACCCAGTACTTC CSANERFQETQYF
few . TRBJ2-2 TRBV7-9 TGTGCCAGCAGCCCGGACTTGAACACCGGGGAGCTGTTTTTT CASSPDLNTGELFF
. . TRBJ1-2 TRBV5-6 TGTGCCAGCAGCTTGCAAGCGGGGCAGAACTATGGCTACACCTTC CASSLQAGQNYGYTF
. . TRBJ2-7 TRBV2 TGTGCCAGCAGTAATCAGTACGGAGCCAACTACGAGCAGTACTTC CASSNQYGANYEQYF
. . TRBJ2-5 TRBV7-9 TGTGCCAGCAGCCGACAGCAAGAGACCCAGTACTTC CASSRQQETQYF
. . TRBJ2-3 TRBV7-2 TGTGCCAGCAGCTTAGAAGCGGTAGATACGCAGTATTTT CASSLEAVDTQYF
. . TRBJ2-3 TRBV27 TGTGCCAGCAGTCCGGGACTCCTTTTTTCAGATACGCAGTATTTT CASSPGLLFSDTQYF